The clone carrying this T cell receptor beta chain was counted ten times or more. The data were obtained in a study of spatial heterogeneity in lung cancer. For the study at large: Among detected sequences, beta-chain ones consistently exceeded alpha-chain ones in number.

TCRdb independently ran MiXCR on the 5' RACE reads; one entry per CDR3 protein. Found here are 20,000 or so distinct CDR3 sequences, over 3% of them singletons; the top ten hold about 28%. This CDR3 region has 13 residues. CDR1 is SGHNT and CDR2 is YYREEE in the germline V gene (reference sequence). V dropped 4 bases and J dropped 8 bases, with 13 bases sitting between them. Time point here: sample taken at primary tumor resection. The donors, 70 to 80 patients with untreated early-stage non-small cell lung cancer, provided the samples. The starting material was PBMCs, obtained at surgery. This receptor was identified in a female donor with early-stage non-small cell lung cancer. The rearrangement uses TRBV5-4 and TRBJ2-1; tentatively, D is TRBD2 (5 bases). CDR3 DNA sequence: TGTGCCAGCAGCACGGACTCGCAGGATGAGCAGTTCTTC. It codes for CASSTDSQDEQFF. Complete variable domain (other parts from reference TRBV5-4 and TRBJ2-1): ETGVTQSPTHLIKTRGQQVTLRCSSQSGHNTVSWYQQALGQGPQFIFQYYREEENGRGNFPPRFSGLQFPNYSSELNVNALELDDSALYLCASSTDSQDEQFFGPGTRLTVL.